A selection of T cell receptor beta chains follows, all from one sample in a study of control samples from healthy donors and cancer patients. The repertoire was sequenced with immunoSEQ multiplex PCR; TCRdb's copy has only in-frame clones and lacks some. Among roughly 120,000 clones listed, about 92% were seen once. The sample comprised PBMCs. The receptors shown here come from a man in his fifties or sixties with head and neck cancer. CDR3s include the opening cysteine and the closing phenylalanine or tryptophan. A D gene is named only where the DNA matches it firmly. Where a row states a size, it is once, few, many or the class of an expanded clone; other rows omit it.

V gene,D gene,J gene,clone size,CDR3 protein,CDR3 DNA
TRBV20-1,.,TRBJ1-1,.,CSASNGRDTEAFF,TGCAGTGCTAGTAATGGAAGGGACACTGAAGCTTTCTTT
TRBV19,TRBD2,TRBJ2-1,once,CASSRGLAAGNEQFF,TGTGCCAGTAGTAGAGGACTAGCGGCGGGCAATGAGCAGTTCTTC
TRBV29-1,.,TRBJ1-1,.,CSERWGLSTEAFF,TGCAGCGAGAGGTGGGGCTTGAGCACTGAAGCTTTCTTT
TRBV7-2,TRBD2,TRBJ2-1,.,CASSLGGSGGKEQFF,TGTGCCAGCAGCTTAGGCGGTAGCGGGGGAAAGGAGCAGTTCTTC
TRBV4-2,.,TRBJ1-1,.,CASSQDGRGRTEAFF,TGTGCCAGCAGCCAAGATGGGCGGGGACGCACTGAAGCTTTCTTT
TRBV14,TRBD1,TRBJ1-4,.,CASSQQGDEKLFF,TGTGCCAGCAGCCAACAGGGGGATGAAAAACTGTTTTTT
TRBV4-1,.,TRBJ1-2,.,CASSHPPTQPSSKYGYTF,TGCGCCAGCAGCCATCCCCCGACACAGCCCTCTTCTAAATATGGCTACACCTTC
TRBV3-1/TRBV3-2,.,TRBJ2-1,.,CASSQGGIKQFF,TGTGCCAGCAGCCAAGGGGGGATTAAGCAGTTCTTC
TRBV7-9,.,TRBJ2-2,.,CASSRRGTSGAGELFF,TGTGCCAGCAGCCGGAGGGGGACCTCAGGGGCGGGGGAGCTGTTTTTT
TRBV9,.,TRBJ2-3,.,CASSVLAAHTDTQYF,TGTGCCAGCAGCGTACTGGCGGCTCACACAGATACGCAGTATTTT
TRBV2,.,TRBJ1-5,.,CASSAMGGQPQHF,TGTGCCAGCAGTGCTATGGGAGGCCAGCCCCAGCATTTT
TRBV28,.,TRBJ2-7,.,CASTLGAGSGRILQYF,TGTGCCAGCACTCTCGGGGCCGGGTCAGGCCGAATATTGCAGTACTTC
TRBV11-2,TRBD2,TRBJ2-3,.,CASSLLAGGTDTQYF,TGTGCCAGCAGCTTACTAGCGGGGGGCACAGATACGCAGTATTTT
TRBV27,.,TRBJ1-1,.,CASRGVGDVTEAFF,TGTGCCAGCAGAGGGGTCGGGGACGTCACTGAAGCTTTCTTT
TRBV6-4,TRBD1,TRBJ1-1,.,CASSVEQGTEAFF,TGTGCCAGCAGTGTCGAACAGGGGACTGAAGCTTTCTTT
TRBV28,.,TRBJ1-2,.,CASSLVRDSPRRGYTF,TGTGCCAGCAGTTTGGTTCGGGACTCCCCTCGCCGAGGCTACACCTTC
TRBV4-2,TRBD1,TRBJ1-2,.,CASSQSTGGRSYGYTF,TGTGCCAGCAGCCAGAGCACAGGGGGCCGAAGCTATGGCTACACCTTC
TRBV18,.,TRBJ2-1,.,CASSQIGLVKDSEQFF,TGTGCCAGCTCCCAGATCGGGCTAGTGAAGGATAGTGAGCAGTTCTTC
TRBV6-6,TRBD1,TRBJ1-6,.,CASRRDRGSPLHF,TGTGCCAGCAGGCGGGACAGAGGATCACCCCTCCACTTT
TRBV5-6,.,TRBJ2-3,.,CASSFFGSTDTQYF,TGTGCCAGCAGCTTCTTCGGGAGCACAGATACGCAGTATTTT
TRBV5-5,.,TRBJ1-4,.,CASSLVRVATNEKLFF,TGTGCCAGCAGCTTGGTCAGGGTCGCAACTAATGAAAAACTGTTTTTT
TRBV9,.,TRBJ2-1,.,CASSAASTGTNEQFF,TGTGCCAGCAGCGCTGCTAGTACAGGCACAAATGAGCAGTTCTTC
TRBV5-1,.,TRBJ2-1,once,CASSLAFTSLYNEQFF,TGCGCCAGCAGCTTGGCCTTCACCTCCCTCTACAATGAGCAGTTCTTC
TRBV2,.,TRBJ2-1,once,CASRVRYNEQFF,TGTGCCAGCAGGGTAAGATACAATGAGCAGTTCTTC
TRBV7-2,.,TRBJ2-5,.,CASSLRGRKYF,TGTGCCAGCAGCTTACGAGGACGGAAGTACTTC
TRBV19,TRBD1,TRBJ1-5,.,CASSGGTGMINQPQHF,TGTGCCAGTAGTGGGGGGACAGGGATGATCAATCAGCCCCAGCATTTT
TRBV5-1,TRBD2,TRBJ2-3,.,CASSLALAGGPGDTQYF,TGCGCCAGCAGCTTGGCCTTGGCGGGGGGGCCGGGGGATACGCAGTATTTT
TRBV30,.,TRBJ1-2,.,CAWSPSGYGYTF,TGTGCCTGGAGTCCTTCGGGCTACGGCTACACCTTC
TRBV7-2,.,TRBJ1-1,.,CASSPPGAYTEAFF,TGTGCCAGCAGCCCGCCGGGGGCCTACACTGAAGCTTTCTTT
TRBV6-4,.,TRBJ2-4,.,CASSDFRCRGNIQYF,TGTGCCAGCAGTGACTTTCGCTGTCGGGGAAACATTCAGTACTTC
TRBV14,TRBD2,TRBJ2-7,.,CASSPLGLAPEQYF,TGTGCCAGCAGCCCTCTAGGACTAGCGCCTGAGCAGTACTTC
TRBV5-1,TRBD2,TRBJ2-7,.,CASSLAGLAGGRTYEQYF,TGCGCCAGCAGCTTGGCAGGACTAGCGGGGGGACGCACCTACGAGCAGTACTTC